Reported below is one TCR beta chain. This record belongs to a study of PD-1 blockade in classical Hodgkin lymphoma. Noted time point: cycle 4 day 1 (C4D1), after five to seven weeks of nivolumab. All the patients suffered relapse after autologous stem cell transplantation, and brentuximab vedotin exposure differed. Generated by immunoSEQ multiplex PCR, the TCRdb table keeps only in-frame clones and is missing some. This sample yields about 47,000 clones, of which 70% to 80% are seen a single time; 15% to 20% belongs to the top ten. Sequenced here: peripheral blood mononuclear cells (PBMCs), sampled before the fourth cycle of nivolumab. The sequence came from a human donor with classical Hodgkin lymphoma.

CDR3 loop: CASSPRTGLEGEKLFF. DNA of the CDR3: TGTGCCAGCAGCCCGCGAACAGGGCTCGAGGGGGAAAAACTGTTTTTT. This sequence joins TRBV7-9 and TRBJ1-4, with D possibly TRBD1 on 6 matching bases. The V and J ends lost 5 bases and 8 bases respectively, with 21 bases between them. The CDR3 is 16 amino acids. Germline CDR1 reads SEHNR; CDR2 reads FQNEAQ (reference sequence).